This TCR beta chain was sequenced in a study of cytomegalovirus exposure and HLA in healthy donors. The study's findings and limits: Within the data, a cluster of highly shared sequence variants was likely a sequencing artifact. Versus the roughly 690-donor mean, an Asian-associated ancestry cluster reportedly showed fewer N-insertions in a later analysis.

PCR involved 60 Vbeta and 13 Jbeta primers. Sequenced by immunoSEQ multiplex PCR; TCRdb stores in-frame clones only, minus some. The sample has approximately 100,000 clones, 60% to 65% seen once; the top ten hold roughly 2%. Worth noting for this clone: Its target is unknown.

Trimming took 4 bases from V and 1 from J; bases not matched to a gene: 5. CDR1 and CDR2 (germline): SGDLS, YYNGEE. The CDR3 consists of 16 residues. This TCR was recovered from a human donor in good health. Sequenced: PBMCs. The chain employs TRBV9 and TRBJ2-3; TRBD2 agrees at 11 bases. CDR3 amino acids: CASSYALAGGTDTQYF. CDR3 sequence (DNA): TGTGCCAGCAGCTACGCACTAGCGGGGGGCACAGATACGCAGTATTTT.